The entry below gives a single T cell receptor beta chain sequence along with its context. No antigen is known for it. Following RNA extraction, reverse transcription yielded cDNA that acted as the sequencing template. Using immunoSEQ multiplex PCR, the repertoire was profiled, and TCRdb retains in-frame clones only, with some absent. The table lists some 180,000 clones, roughly 60% of them singletons. The source of the sample is a study of CD8+ T cells in alopecia areata. Whole-study results and caveats: Scalp repertoires also include resident alphabeta T cells from normal skin.

With V trimmed by 5 bases and J by 6 bases, 12 bases remained unmatched. The CDR3 extends over 15 amino acids. Germline CDR1 reads SGHTA; CDR2 reads FQGNSA. The source is a human donor with alopecia areata. The V gene is TRBV7-2, the J gene TRBJ1-2, with 7 bases matching TRBD1. The sequencing here drew on CD4+ T cells sorted from blood, taken at week 0. The CDR3 coding sequence is TGTGCCAGCAGCACGTATACAGGGGAAGGGGATGGCTACACCTTC. Its translation: CASSTYTGEGDGYTF.